The TCR beta chain under discussion was sequenced for a study of blood T cell repertoires in COVID-19. TCRdb keeps only in-frame clones here, not all; method: immunoSEQ multiplex PCR. The table includes some 150,000 clones, 85% detected once. This CDR3 contains 14 residues. CDR1 and CDR2 from the germline V gene are ENHRY and SYGVKD. The J segment lost 5 bases and the V segment lost 7 bases, leaving 8 bases of the junction unmatched. This receptor was taken from a man aged 50 to 59 with acute or convalescent COVID-19. Sequencing was performed on peripheral blood. V is TRBV10-3 and J is TRBJ1-1; 9 bases are shared with TRBD1. Here the CDR3 DNA reads TGTGCCATCAAAGGGACAGGGCGGCGGACTGAAGCTTTCTTT. Its protein is CAIKGTGRRTEAFF.